This TCR beta chain was found in a study of robustness of blood B and T cell sequencing (dated by TCRdb to about 2018). General notes on the study: The goal of the study was to find out how much peripheral blood is required to reliably describe the TCRbeta and IgG repertoires of an individual. In each of the ten to eleven independently drawn blood samples, TCRbeta and IgG repertoires were quantified. Two replicate TCRbeta cDNA libraries were prepared from one shared RNA pool from a single 10 ml draw, serving as technical replicates.

This clonotype has only a few counts. Its antigen remains unidentified. No much larger clone is present one base from it, and per-base qualities are unavailable. V ends up 2 bases short and J 6 bases short, with an unmatched junction base count of 5. Counted from cysteine to phenylalanine, this CDR3 has 15 amino acids. Only the CDR3 DNA is retained, 45 bases long and in frame from the first base. Via the germline V gene, CDR1 is SGHTA and CDR2 FQGTGA. Findings and caveats that apply to the study as a whole: Across technical replicate libraries, almost 95% of the top 10,000 TCRbeta clonotypes in one library were also found in the other. When 3 or 4 tubes (roughly 26-40 ml blood) were combined, saturation was approached in coverage of the top 10,000 TCRbeta clonotypes. The TCRbeta rarefaction curves did not fully level off, which suggests either under-sequencing or many low-abundance clonotypes. The 1,000 most abundant TCRbeta clonotypes from the pooled draws were found in every single 10 ml sample. Pooling tubes did not make the overlap of rare TCRbeta clonotypes any better, which implies that much larger blood volumes would be needed to capture those rare clonotypes. Evidence of cross-contamination, likely caused by batch processing, was seen in one pair of TCRbeta libraries, and the UMI-sequence pairs shared between the two libraries were removed. Because EDTA tubes had to be fractionated immediately, the use of EDTA tubes in multi-site collections was limited.

mRNA, which captures expressed receptors, was used instead of genomic DNA for quantification of TCRbeta repertoires. Leukocytes from the buffy coat were collected into Trizol, and RNA was extracted using the Direct-zol RNA MiniPrep Plus kit with no cell sorting. To separate plasma, buffy coat and red blood cells, the EDTA blood tubes were centrifuged right away at 4 degrees C. The receptor library was made with PCR. Sequencing was carried out with an Illumina MiSeq. SMARTScribe reverse transcriptase and a 5' template-switch oligo, by which a universal priming site was added, were used for cDNA synthesis. A 12-nucleotide random unique molecular identifier (UMI) was carried by the template-switch oligo, and each cDNA molecule was tagged with this UMI. During reverse transcription, chain-specific reverse primers targeted TCRbeta transcripts. Residual template-switch adapters were removed by uracil DNA glycosylase treatment, and cDNA was purified using a Qiagen MinElute kit. The first PCR used KAPA HiFi HotStart ReadyMix for around 21 cycles, split across four 50 ul reactions with step-out primers. Before any further amplification, the products of the first-round PCR were gel-purified. Illumina Nextera adapters were attached in a second PCR of approximately 8 cycles, and the libraries were then purified and pooled. For each TCRbeta molecule, the UMI barcode was captured by a 50-nucleotide 5' read. Under the source paper's analysis protocol: Using the MIGEC toolkit, reads were grouped by UMI into consensus reads. Final reads were produced by merging forward and reverse consensus reads with PEAR. Identical UMI-sequence pairs shared across libraries were treated as cross-sample contamination and removed by a custom decontamination script. MIGMAP, a wrapper around IgBLAST, was used for V(D)J assignment and CDR3 extraction. A TCR clonotype was defined as sharing the same V gene, J gene and CDR3 amino acid sequence, and CDR1 and CDR2 were not sequenced. TCRdb reanalyzed the raw reads on its own, using fastp at Q25 for trimming and MiXCR for clone calling, and kept in-frame beta chains. Here each entry gathers all rows of one CDR3 protein and keeps the most common genes and DNA. The V and J calls here are based on TCRdb, not the publication. This sample comprises under 4,500 distinct CDR3 sequences, over 50% of them detected only once. The ten most abundant clones make up about 24% of the sample.

The sample consisted of peripheral blood. Rearrangement joined TRBV7-3 to TRBJ2-2, with TRBD2 identical over 8 junction bases. The sequence derives from a human donor in good health. The bases are TGTGCCAGCAGCTTAGGCGGGGGGACCTCCGGGGAGCTGTTTTTT. The encoded protein is CASSLGGGTSGELFF.